This T cell receptor (beta chain) was sequenced for a study of cytomegalovirus exposure and HLA in healthy donors. Findings and caveats of the study: Presence/absence analyses rested on an assumption that sequencing depth was roughly uniform across donors.

The PCR was carried out with 60 Vbeta primers and 13 Jbeta primers. The table came from immunoSEQ multiplex PCR; TCRdb's copy has only in-frame clones and leaves some out. The sample lists 150,000 to 200,000 clones, 65% to 75% occurring once. From germline, CDR1 is SGHTA and CDR2 FQGTGA. The J segment lost 2 bases and the V segment lost 4 bases, leaving 17 bases of the junction unmatched. This CDR3 is 19 amino acids long. This clone appeared a few times. The antigen remains undetermined. This TCR derives from a human donor in good health. The chain uses TRBV7-3 and TRBJ1-5; 7 bases fit TRBD1. The sequenced sample consisted of PBMCs. Here the CDR3 DNA reads TGTGCCAGCAGCTCCCGGGCCGGTACAGGGGCCGGGGGCAATCAGCCCCAGCATTTT. Translation gives CASSSRAGTGAGGNQPQHF.